A single sample gave rise to the 18 T cell receptor beta chains below, sequenced in a study of blood T cell repertoires in COVID-19. Assay: immunoSEQ multiplex PCR; the TCRdb copy retains only in-frame clones and omits some. This table holds tens of thousands of clones, about 83% found once. The sequencing sample was made of peripheral blood. All receptors come from a man aged 50-60 years with acute or convalescent COVID-19.

V is TRBV27 and J is TRBJ2-2; D remains unclear. The CDR3 is made up of 14 amino acids. V dropped 5 bases and J dropped 7 bases, with 14 bases sitting between them. Looked up from germline, CDR1 is MNHEY and CDR2 is SMNVEV (reference sequence). CDR3 in amino acids: CASSSLSVGGELFF. In DNA form, the CDR3 reads TGTGCCAGCAGTAGCCTCAGCGTCGGCGGGGAGCTGTTTTTT.

The rearrangement uses TRBV14 and TRBJ2-6, with D possibly TRBD1 on 5 matching bases. Trimming stripped 2 bases from V and 2 bases from J, with 16 bases between. CDR1 SGHDN and CDR2 FVKESK come from the germline V gene. The CDR3 spans 18 residues. In DNA form, the CDR3 reads TGTGCCAGCAGCCAACCCCAGGGTAGTTTTCCTGGGGCCAACGTCCTGACTTTC. Amino acid sequence: CASSQPQGSFPGANVLTF.

The CDR3 coding sequence is TGTGCCAGCAGCCAGGACAGGGGGCGTCAGCCCCAGCATTTT. As protein: CASSQDRGRQPQHF. This sequence joins TRBV4-2 and TRBJ1-5, with 11 bases matching TRBD1. The CDR3 runs to 14 residues. Trimming at V came to 3 bases and at J to 6 bases, leaving 1 base not matched to a gene. CDR1 and CDR2 from the germline V gene are LGHNA and YNFKEQ.

This clone was counted a few times. This rearrangement joins TRBV5-1 to TRBJ2-1; 7 bases align to TRBD2. The CDR3 is 14 residues long. V shed 4 bases, J shed 10 bases, and the junction held 11 bases outside the gene matches. The germline CDR1 and CDR2 sequences are SGHRS and YFSETQ. CDR3 nucleotide sequence: TGCGCCAGCAGCGGAAGGGACTACTGGGCGGAGCAGTTCTTC. It encodes CASSGRDYWAEQFF.

The genes are TRBV9 and TRBJ2-1; 12 nucleotides agree with TRBD2. The V gene end was trimmed by 3 bases and the J gene end by 5 bases; junction bases not matched to a gene: 6. Germline CDR1 SGDLS, CDR2 YYNGEE. The CDR3 has 16 residues. In DNA, the CDR3 is TGTGCCAGCAGCGCGGGACTAGCGGGCTCGCACAATGAGCAGTTCTTC. Residues: CASSAGLAGSHNEQFF.

This chain uses TRBV25-1 with TRBJ1-1, with TRBD1 identical over 10 bases. The CDR3 has 13 amino acids. Trimming removed 8 bases from V and 5 bases from J; junction bases left unmatched: 5. Looked up from germline, CDR1 is MGHDK and CDR2 is SYGVNS. The CDR3 DNA reads TGTGCCAGCGCCGGGACAGGGGAAACTGAAGCTTTCTTT. Its translation: CASAGTGETEAFF.

The chain joins TRBV5-5 to TRBJ2-5; 14 bases align to TRBD2. The V and J ends lost 5 bases and 2 bases, in that order; junction bases with no gene match: 17. The CDR3 loop spans 20 amino acids. Per germline, CDR1 SGHKS and CDR2 YYEKEE (reference sequence). In nucleotides, the CDR3 is TGTGCCAGCAGTTTAGGGACTAGCGGGAGCCTTTCCCCCTTACAAGAGACCCAGTACTTC. It encodes CASSLGTSGSLSPLQETQYF.

The V and J genes are TRBV19 and TRBJ2-2; TRBD2 matches 7 bases. CDR3 length: 15 residues. V was clipped by 2 bases and J by 3 bases; unmatched bases: 3. Germline loops: CDR1 LNHDA, CDR2 SQIVND (reference sequence). The CDR3 here is CASSILGGDTGELFF. For the CDR3, the DNA is TGTGCCAGTAGTATATTGGGGGGGGACACCGGGGAGCTGTTTTTT.

This clone was counted a single time. The chain links TRBV9 to TRBJ1-1; D ambiguous. V gave up 7 bases and J gave up 2 bases, with 15 bases separating them. The germline gives CDR1 SGDLS, CDR2 YYNGEE. The CDR3 length is 14 residues. The CDR3 DNA is TGTGCCAGCCCGCCGGACTCCTGCAACACTGAAGCTTTCTTT. It encodes CASPPDSCNTEAFF.

The gene calls are TRBV7-2 and TRBJ1-2; perhaps TRBD1 as D (6 bases). Germline lookup yields CDR1 SGHTA and CDR2 FQGNSA. The V end lost 1 base, the J end lost 9 bases, and 12 bases lay between the germline ends. CDR3 size: 13 residues. CDR3 DNA sequence: TGTGCCAGCAGCTTAGGTGGGGGCGAGAGCTACACCTTC. This translates into CASSLGGGESYTF.

V gene TRBV19 combines with J gene TRBJ2-7, with 13 bases identical to TRBD2. Germline V gene data show CDR1 as LNHDA and CDR2 as SQIVND (reference sequence). Losses at the gene ends were 3 bases for V and 6 bases for J; bases not matched to a gene: 8. The CDR3 extends over 16 amino acids. CDR3 protein: CASSIGLAGASSEQYF. The CDR3 region has the DNA TGTGCCAGTAGTATCGGACTAGCGGGGGCCTCTAGCGAGCAGTACTTC.

The genes are TRBV10-1 and TRBJ2-3; D remains unclear. Germline V gives CDR1 WNHNN, CDR2 SYGVQD (reference sequence). Trimming cost V 3 bases and J 1 base, with 20 bases left between them. The CDR3 loop spans 18 amino acids. CDR3 bases: TGCGCCAGCAGTGAACCCGCCCATTTGGCGGCTCGCACAGATACGCAGTATTTT. Translated, it gives CASSEPAHLAARTDTQYF.

Written as DNA, the CDR3 is TGTGCCAGCAGCACCAGGGGGCGTACTGAAGCTTTCTTT. The encoded protein is CASSTRGRTEAFF. The chain links TRBV5-4 to TRBJ1-1; the match to TRBD1 covers 8 bases. Germline values: CDR1 SGHNT, CDR2 YYREEE (reference sequence). After removal of 4 bases from V and 5 bases from J, the junction contained 4 bases not matched to a gene. The length of the CDR3 is 13 residues.

This chain uses TRBV27 with TRBJ1-6, with a possible D match to TRBD1 (6 bases). The CDR3 runs 14 residues. In germline, CDR1 is MNHEY, CDR2 SMNVEV (reference sequence). The V end was cut by 3 bases, the J end by 7 bases, with 10 bases between. The chain's CDR3 is CASSFSGVNSPLHF. CDR3 nucleotides: TGTGCCAGCAGTTTTTCAGGGGTGAATTCACCCCTCCACTTT.

This chain links TRBV11-3 with TRBJ2-3; 7 nucleotides agree with TRBD2. This CDR3 has 15 residues. V lost 5 bases and J lost 0; bases outside the gene matches: 5. Germline V gene sequence: CDR1 SGHNT, CDR2 YENEEA. The CDR3 DNA reads TGTGCCAGCAGCCACGGGACTATTAGCACAGATACGCAGTATTTT. Amino acid sequence: CASSHGTISTDTQYF.

This sequence joins TRBV18 and TRBJ2-2; D is uncertain. The CDR3 has 16 amino acids. Germline V gene lookup returns CDR1 KGHSH and CDR2 LQKENI. The V and J ends lost 3 bases and 5 bases respectively, with 16 bases between them. In DNA, the CDR3 is TGTGCCAGCTCACCTCCCCAGCGACTCGAAACCGGGGAGCTGTTTTTT. Its translation is CASSPPQRLETGELFF. The full variable domain, completed using reference TRBV18 and TRBJ2-2, is NAGVMQNPRHLVRRRGQEARLRCSPMKGHSHVYWYRQLPEEGLKFMVYLQKENIIDESGMPKERFSAEFPKEGPSILRIQQVVRGDSAAYFCASSPPQRLETGELFFGEGSRLTVL.

The V and J genes are TRBV2 and TRBJ2-4; TRBD2 agrees at 7 bases. The CDR3 loop spans 19 amino acids. With V trimmed by 2 bases and J by 0 bases, 13 bases remained unmatched. Germline CDR1 SNHLY, CDR2 FYNNEI. The CDR3 sequence is CASSESIPAGVKAKNIQYF. CDR3 nucleotides: TGTGCCAGCAGTGAATCCATACCGGCGGGGGTTAAAGCCAAAAACATTCAGTACTTC.

The chain employs TRBV19 and TRBJ1-2, with D tentatively TRBD1 (5 bases). This CDR3 region has 15 residues. Germline-derived CDR1 and CDR2 are LNHDA and SQIVND (reference sequence). V lost 3 bases and J lost 4, with 15 bases in between. The CDR3 protein is CASSMGPGGVYGYTF. CDR3 bases: TGTGCCAGTAGTATGGGACCGGGAGGCGTCTATGGCTACACCTTC.